A single sample gave rise to the 27 T cell receptor beta chains below, sequenced in a study of shared clonotypes between healthy human individuals. Some clones are missing from TCRdb's copy, which holds only in-frame ones; the method was immunoSEQ multiplex PCR. The sample has about a million clones; 60% to 85% are singletons. Sequencing used memory CD4+ T cells from PBMCs. Subset indicated: CD45RA-negative fraction. Receptors were obtained from a man aged 18 to 29 in good health. Some clones in this sample may be carry-over from other donors' samples.

The gene calls are TRBV10-3 and TRBJ1-5; unclear D gene. V was shortened by 2 bases and J by 0 bases, with 8 bases between the two germline ends. Germline V gene data show CDR1 as ENHRY and CDR2 as SYGVKD. This CDR3 is 15 amino acids long. This CDR3 reads CAISERGNSNQPQHF. CDR3 sequence (DNA): TGTGCCATCAGTGAGCGGGGTAATAGCAATCAGCCCCAGCATTTT.

This clone was counted once. The chain combines TRBV7-2 with TRBJ1-1, with 7 bases lining up with TRBD1. V shed 1 base and J 4 bases; nucleotides not matched to a gene: 3. Germline CDR1 reads SGHTA; CDR2 reads FQGNSA. This CDR3 has 14 amino acids. The CDR3 nucleotides read TGTGCCAGCAGCTTAGTATCAGGGGGCACTGAAGCTTTCTTT. This codes for CASSLVSGGTEAFF.

The chain employs TRBV6-6 and TRBJ2-5, with 12 bases aligning to TRBD2. The germline gives CDR1 MNHNY, CDR2 SVGAGI (reference sequence). Germline trimming cut 6 bases from V and 4 bases from J; bases unmatched to any gene: 6. The CDR3 is made up of 15 amino acids. The CDR3 spells CASRLRLAGVETQYF. The CDR3 DNA reads as TGTGCCAGCAGACTGCGACTAGCGGGAGTAGAGACCCAGTACTTC.

V is TRBV7-7 and J is TRBJ2-7; D may correspond to TRBD1 or TRBD2 (5 bases each). V dropped 5 bases and J dropped 5 bases, with 13 bases sitting between them. In germline, CDR1 is SSHAT, CDR2 FNYEAQ (reference sequence). The CDR3 contains 13 residues. The CDR3 DNA reads as TGTGCCAGCAGCACCGGGACGGTTGACGAGCAGTACTTC. The encoded protein is CASSTGTVDEQYF.

The DNA of the CDR3 is TGTGCCATCAGCGCTGTACAGGGCTATGAGCAGTTCTTC. It yields the protein CAISAVQGYEQFF. The chain couples TRBV10-3 to TRBJ2-1; perhaps TRBD1 as D (6 bases). Germline loops: CDR1 ENHRY, CDR2 SYGVKD. CDR3 length: 13 residues. Trimming took off 6 bases at V and 8 bases at J, with 14 bases between the two ends.

This rearrangement joins TRBV10-1 to TRBJ1-1, with D possibly TRBD1 on 5 matching bases. Germline V gene lookup returns CDR1 WNHNN and CDR2 SYGVQD (reference sequence). V lost 2 bases and J 4 bases, leaving 11 bases between the germline ends. CDR3 size: 14 residues. CDR3 nucleotide sequence: TGCGCCAGCAGTGAGGATCAGAGGGGCACTGAAGCTTTCTTT. It codes for CASSEDQRGTEAFF.

There are a few counts of this clone. The chain uses TRBV5-1 and TRBJ2-7; 9 nucleotides agree with TRBD1. V lost 0 bases to trimming and J lost 8 bases; unmatched junction nucleotides: 9. Germline CDR1 reads SGHRS; CDR2 reads YFSETQ. This CDR3 spans 15 amino acids. CDR3 sequence (DNA): TGCGCCAGCAGCTTGGGGACGGGACAGGGACGGAAGCAGTACTTC. Translating gives CASSLGTGQGRKQYF. The variable domain in full, with the rest retrieved from reference TRBV5-1 and TRBJ2-7, is KAGVTQTPRYLIKTRGQQVTLSCSPISGHRSVSWYQQTPGQGLQFLFEYFSETQRNKGNFPGRFSGRQFSNSRSEMNVSTLELGDSALYLCASSLGTGQGRKQYFGPGTRLTVT.

About this clone itself: This specimen includes other DNA sequences encoding the same CDR3. The V and J genes are TRBV5-1 and TRBJ1-1; 7 bases align to TRBD1. Germline CDR1 SGHRS, CDR2 YFSETQ. V shed 4 bases, J shed 4 bases, and the junction held 7 bases outside the gene matches. This CDR3 spans 14 amino acids. CDR3: CASSRDRVGTEAFF. CDR3 bases: TGCGCCAGCAGCCGCGACAGGGTCGGCACTGAAGCTTTCTTT.

This clone turned up a few times. The chain recombines TRBV7-2 with TRBJ2-7, with no clear D. Per the germline V gene, CDR1 is SGHTA and CDR2 is FQGNSA. The CDR3 sequence is 14 residues long. Between the trimmed V and J ends, which lost 2 bases and 0 bases, there was a span of 8 bases. Here the CDR3 DNA reads TGTGCCAGCAGCTTATTCCAGGCCTCCTACGAGCAGTACTTC. Encoded protein: CASSLFQASYEQYF.

This clone came up a few times. This chain joins TRBV5-6 and TRBJ1-2; 8 bases fit TRBD1. The CDR3 covers 12 residues. Germline V gene sequence: CDR1 SGHDT, CDR2 YYEEEE. The J segment lost 7 bases and the V segment lost 3 bases, leaving 2 bases of the junction unmatched. CDR3 coding DNA: TGTGCCAGCAGCTACGGGACAGGTGGCTACACCTTC. Protein sequence: CASSYGTGGYTF.

The chain links TRBV27 to TRBJ2-7; 11 positions match TRBD1. From germline, CDR1 is MNHEY and CDR2 SMNVEV (reference sequence). Losses at the gene ends were 0 bases for V and 6 bases for J; bases not matched to a gene: 4. This CDR3 has 15 residues. As DNA, the CDR3 is TGTGCCAGCAGTTTATCGTGGACAGGGGGCGCCGAGCAGTACTTC. It encodes CASSLSWTGGAEQYF.

Many counts were recorded for this clone. The V gene is TRBV9, the J gene TRBJ2-1; possibly TRBD2 for D (5 bases). The germline CDR1 and CDR2 sequences are SGDLS and YYNGEE. The V end was cut by 0 bases, the J end by 0 bases, with 16 bases between. CDR3 length: 18 amino acids. For the CDR3, the DNA is TGTGCCAGCAGCGTAGGCGCCTCCCTAGCAGCCTCCTACAATGAGCAGTTCTTC. Amino acids: CASSVGASLAASYNEQFF.

The rearrangement joins TRBV28 to TRBJ2-7; 9 positions agree with TRBD1. J was trimmed by 3 bases and V by 6 bases; bases with no gene match: 12. Per the germline V gene, CDR1 is MDHEN and CDR2 is SYDVKM. The CDR3 spans 16 residues. The CDR3 bases are TGTGCCAGCAGCTGGACGGGACAGGGCTTTGACTACGAGCAGTACTTC. Its translation: CASSWTGQGFDYEQYF.

V gene TRBV5-1 combines with J gene TRBJ2-6; D gene uncertain. CDR3 length: 13 residues. V was clipped by 4 bases and J by 4 bases, with 6 bases between them. The germline CDR1 and CDR2 sequences are SGHRS and YFSETQ. The CDR3 loop reads CASSPDGANVLTF. Written as DNA, the CDR3 is TGCGCCAGCAGCCCGGACGGGGCCAACGTCCTGACTTTC.

As for this clone: Additional DNA sequences in this sample encode the identical CDR3. J is TRBJ2-1 and V is TRBV7-3, with 14 positions matching TRBD2. The CDR3 covers 15 residues. Germline loops: CDR1 SGHTA, CDR2 FQGTGA. Germline trimming cut 2 bases from V and 6 bases from J; bases unmatched to any gene: 0. Here the CDR3 reads CASSLGTSGSNEQFF. CDR3 in DNA: TGTGCCAGCAGCTTAGGGACTAGCGGGAGCAATGAGCAGTTCTTC.

The chain recombines TRBV6-5 with TRBJ2-2; D is possibly TRBD2 (5 bases). Trimming left V 7 bases short and J 10 bases short, with 19 bases between. Germline assignment: CDR1 MNHEY and CDR2 SVGAGI. The CDR3 is 14 residues long. Here the CDR3 reads CASTQREYRSELFF. The CDR3 DNA is TGTGCCAGCACCCAAAGGGAGTACCGGTCGGAGCTGTTTTTT.

This chain uses TRBV6-5 with TRBJ2-7; 7 nucleotides align to TRBD1. CDR3 length: 16 amino acids. The germline V gene has CDR1 MNHEY and CDR2 SVGAGI. V dropped 4 bases and J dropped 3; count of bases not matched to a gene: 12. CDR3 amino acids: CASSLTPRTGVYEQYF. The CDR3 DNA sequence: TGTGCCAGCAGTTTAACCCCCCGGACAGGTGTCTACGAGCAGTACTTC.

This rearrangement joins TRBV28 to TRBJ2-7; the match to TRBD2 covers 8 bases. Germline V gene data show CDR1 as MDHEN and CDR2 as SYDVKM. This CDR3 contains 14 residues. Trimming removed 7 bases from V and 4 bases from J; junction bases left unmatched: 9. CDR3 sequence (DNA): TGTGCCAGCATTAACCCGGGGGGGACGTACGAGCAGTACTTC. Its translation is CASINPGGTYEQYF.

The chain joins TRBV7-9 to TRBJ1-2; 7 bases are a match to TRBD1. Germline lookup yields CDR1 SEHNR and CDR2 FQNEAQ (reference sequence). The V segment lost 4 bases and the J segment 2 bases; nucleotides outside the gene matches: 10. This CDR3 contains 16 residues. The CDR3 reads CASSSTGTEANYGYTF. DNA for the CDR3: TGTGCCAGCAGCTCTACGGGGACAGAAGCCAACTATGGCTACACCTTC.

This chain links TRBV27 with TRBJ1-5; no clear D gene. The CDR3 has 17 amino acids. The germline V gene has CDR1 MNHEY and CDR2 SMNVEV (reference sequence). V lost 2 bases and J 3 bases, leaving 17 bases between the germline ends. This chain's CDR3 is CASSLPFSGSLNQPQHF. The CDR3 DNA follows: TGTGCCAGCAGTTTACCCTTCTCAGGCAGCCTCAATCAGCCCCAGCATTTT.

This rearrangement joins TRBV4-1 to TRBJ2-7; D is unclear. The CDR3 consists of 12 residues. V lost 0 bases and J 4 bases, leaving 4 bases between the germline ends. Per the germline V gene, CDR1 is MGHRA and CDR2 is YSYEKL. The CDR3 coding sequence is TGCGCCAGCAGCCAAGATGGGTACGAGCAGTACTTC. Residues: CASSQDGYEQYF.

The chain joins TRBV6-5 to TRBJ2-1; 10 nucleotides align to TRBD2. This CDR3 comprises 14 residues. The V gene end was trimmed by 8 bases and the J gene end by 5 bases; junction bases not matched to a gene: 6. The germline gives CDR1 MNHEY, CDR2 SVGAGI. The CDR3 DNA reads TGTGCCAGCCAACAAGGACTAGCGGACAATGAGCAGTTCTTC. It encodes CASQQGLADNEQFF.

The V and J genes are TRBV25-1 and TRBJ2-1; possibly TRBD1 or TRBD2 for D (5 bases each). Germline loops: CDR1 MGHDK, CDR2 SYGVNS. Trimming shortened V by 4 bases and J by 3 bases, and 16 bases separated the two germline ends. The CDR3 contains 16 residues. The CDR3 loop reads CASSGPGLSNYNEQFF. For the CDR3, the DNA is TGTGCCAGCAGTGGACCGGGGCTTTCGAACTACAATGAGCAGTTCTTC.

The chain carries TRBV9 and TRBJ2-4; no clear D. The V end was cut by 0 bases, the J end by 6 bases, with 10 bases between. The CDR3 extends over 14 amino acids. Germline CDR1 and CDR2: SGDLS and YYNGEE. CDR3 DNA: TGTGCCAGCAGCGTAGATCTCTCCAGAAACATTCAGTACTTC. Translated, it gives CASSVDLSRNIQYF. The variable domain in full, completed from reference TRBV9 and TRBJ2-4, reads DSGVTQTPKHLITATGQRVTLRCSPRSGDLSVYWYQQSLDQGLQFLIQYYNGEERAKGNILERFSAQQFPDLHSELNLSSLELGDSALYFCASSVDLSRNIQYFGAGTRLSVL.

This clone was seen many times. This same CDR3 is encoded by further DNA sequences in the sample. The rearrangement uses TRBV25-1 and TRBJ2-2; TRBD1 matches 7 bases. CDR1 and CDR2 from the germline V gene are MGHDK and SYGVNS. This CDR3 is 15 amino acids long. The ends lost 2 bases at V and 4 bases at J; junction bases unmatched: 4. DNA of the CDR3: TGTGCCAGCAGTGAAGGGGCAGGGGGCACCGGGGAGCTGTTTTTT. It encodes CASSEGAGGTGELFF.

This clone showed up many times. The V and J genes are TRBV7-3 and TRBJ2-1, with 10 positions matching TRBD2. Looked up from germline, CDR1 is SGHTA and CDR2 is FQGTGA. V gave up 5 bases and J gave up 3 bases; unmatched junction bases: 4. The length of the CDR3 is 15 residues. The CDR3 here is CASSPGLAFYNEQFF. The CDR3 region has the DNA TGTGCCAGCAGCCCGGGACTAGCGTTCTACAATGAGCAGTTCTTC.

This chain joins TRBV29-1 and TRBJ2-3; 7 bases match TRBD2. The ends lost 5 bases at V and 7 bases at J; junction bases unmatched: 9. This CDR3 has 13 residues. Germline V gene sequence: CDR1 SQVTM, CDR2 ANQGSEA. In nucleotides, the CDR3 is TGCAGCGTTCAAGTCGGGGGGAGAAATACGCAGTATTTT. It codes for CSVQVGGRNTQYF.